Below, 18 T cell receptor beta chains from the same sample are listed, as sequenced in a study of blood T cell repertoires in COVID-19. TCRdb's copy holds only in-frame clones and misses some; the assay was immunoSEQ multiplex PCR. In the table there are over 450,000 clones, 85% to 90% of which are singletons. Sequencing used peripheral blood. These receptor sequences come from a man between 18 and 29 years old with COVID-19, enrolled during active disease.

This clone was found once. The rearrangement uses TRBV4-1 and TRBJ2-1, with 9 positions matching TRBD2. J was trimmed by 3 bases and V by 4 bases; bases with no gene match: 10. Germline V gene data show CDR1 as MGHRA and CDR2 as YSYEKL. The CDR3 is 17 residues long. CDR3 nucleotide sequence: TGCGCCAGCAGCCCGGGAATTGCGGGAGGGGGCTACAATGAGCAGTTCTTC. It translates to CASSPGIAGGGYNEQFF.

The chain links TRBV7-9 to TRBJ2-7, with D tentatively TRBD1 (6 bases). V lost 5 bases to trimming and J lost 3 bases, with 8 bases between them. The germline V gene has CDR1 SEHNR and CDR2 FQNEAQ (reference sequence). The CDR3 runs to 12 residues. Written as DNA, the CDR3 is TGTGCCAGCAGCACAGGGATCTACGAGCAGTACTTC. It encodes CASSTGIYEQYF.

This sequence joins TRBV6-1 and TRBJ2-7, with D tentatively TRBD2 (7 bases). The CDR3 is 15 residues long. Germline-derived CDR1 and CDR2 are MNHNS and SASEGT. V shed 2 bases and J shed 0 bases, with 11 bases lying between them. CDR3 sequence (DNA): TGTGCCAGCAGTGAACCGGGGGGCCTCTCCTACGAGCAGTACTTC. This translates into CASSEPGGLSYEQYF.

The chain has TRBV3-1 (or the pseudogene TRBV3-2) and TRBJ2-1; 10 bases map to TRBD2. The CDR3 runs 17 residues. V lost 0 bases to trimming and J lost 9 bases; unmatched junction nucleotides: 11. The germline CDR1 and CDR2 sequences are LGHDT and YNNKEL (reference sequence). The CDR3 is CASSQEMASGRGGEQFF. The CDR3 nucleotides are TGTGCCAGCAGCCAAGAAATGGCTAGCGGGAGAGGCGGTGAGCAGTTCTTC.

V gene TRBV2 combines with J gene TRBJ2-3; 12 nucleotides agree with TRBD2. Trimming took 1 base from V and 6 from J; bases not matched to a gene: 8. The CDR3 is made up of 17 amino acids. Germline V gene sequence: CDR1 SNHLY, CDR2 FYNNEI. The CDR3 nucleotides read TGTGCCAGCAGTGAAGGCTGGCTAGCGGGAGGGTCGGATACGCAGTATTTT. It encodes CASSEGWLAGGSDTQYF.

The chain couples TRBV21-1 to TRBJ2-7; the tabulated D call, TRBD2, remains unverified against the DNA. TRBV21-1 is a pseudogene. The CDR3 length is 17 residues. In DNA form, the CDR3 reads TGTGCCAGCAGTATGACCGGGACTAGCGGGAGCTTGGCCGAGCAGTACTTC. Translation: CASSMTGTSGSLAEQYF.

The CDR3 sequence: CASSIKVLAGGGEQFF. CDR3 sequence (DNA): TGTGCCAGTAGTATTAAAGTATTGGCAGGGGGTGGTGAGCAGTTCTTC. The chain is built from TRBV19 and TRBJ2-1; 7 positions match TRBD1. The CDR3 has 16 residues. The trim removed 3 bases at V and 9 bases at J, leaving 14 bases unmatched. Germline loops: CDR1 LNHDA, CDR2 SQIVND (reference sequence).

In its sample, this clone was seen once. The V gene is TRBV19, the J gene TRBJ1-1, with TRBD1 as a possible D gene (5 bases). CDR1 LNHDA and CDR2 SQIVND come from the germline V gene (reference sequence). With 3 bases removed from V and 0 bases from J, the gap between germline ends came to 11 bases. The CDR3 has 15 residues. The CDR3 DNA sequence: TGTGCCAGTAGTATGACAGTCCACTTGAACACTGAAGCTTTCTTT. As protein: CASSMTVHLNTEAFF. Together with reference TRBV19 and TRBJ1-1, the CDR3 gives the full variable domain: DGGITQSPKYLFRKEGQNVTLSCEQNLNHDAMYWYRQDPGQGLRLIYYSQIVNDFQKGDIAEGYSVSREKKESFPLTVTSAQKNPTAFYLCASSMTVHLNTEAFFGQGTRLTVV.

This chain joins TRBV18 and TRBJ2-4, with 7 bases fitting TRBD1. Per germline, CDR1 KGHSH and CDR2 LQKENI. V lost 3 bases and J lost 8; bases outside the gene matches: 10. The CDR3 consists of 15 residues. CDR3 sequence reads: CASSPEQGRVDIQYF. For the CDR3, the DNA is TGTGCCAGCTCACCCGAACAGGGGCGTGTGGACATTCAGTACTTC.

The chain has TRBV5-1 and TRBJ2-4, with no clear D. CDR3 length: 15 amino acids. CDR1 SGHRS and CDR2 YFSETQ come from the germline V gene. Trimming pared 0 bases from V and 0 bases from J, leaving 7 bases between. This CDR3 is CASSLGPRAKNIQYF. The DNA for the CDR3 is TGCGCCAGCAGCTTGGGGCCCCGAGCCAAAAACATTCAGTACTTC.

This rearrangement joins TRBV6-6 to TRBJ2-6, with TRBD1 as a possible D gene (6 bases). The germline V and J ends were trimmed by 5 bases and 1 base, with 15 bases remaining between them. The CDR3 is made up of 17 amino acids. CDR1 is MNHNY, CDR2 SVGAGI, per germline (reference sequence). CDR3 sequence reads: CASSQRQVISGANVLTF. The CDR3 DNA reads TGTGCCAGCAGTCAAAGACAGGTTATATCTGGGGCCAACGTCCTGACTTTC.

This clone came up once. This chain links TRBV5-1 with TRBJ2-4, with 7 bases identical to TRBD1. Trimming cost V 5 bases and J 5 bases; bases outside gene matches: 7. CDR1 and CDR2 from the germline V gene are SGHRS and YFSETQ. This CDR3 contains 14 residues. Written as DNA, the CDR3 is TGCGCCAGCAGACCCACCGGGACAGAAAACATTCAGTACTTC. This sequence encodes CASRPTGTENIQYF.

This chain joins TRBV19 and TRBJ2-3; weak D call: TRBD2 (6 bases). The length of the CDR3 is 14 residues. The V gene lost 3 bases and the J gene lost 2 bases, with 9 bases spanning the gap. Germline assignment: CDR1 LNHDA and CDR2 SQIVND (reference sequence). The CDR3 protein is CASSMTSFTDTQYF. CDR3 DNA sequence: TGTGCCAGTAGTATGACTAGTTTCACAGATACGCAGTATTTT.

The chain employs TRBV10-2 and TRBJ1-1; D is unclear. This CDR3 has 14 amino acids. V was cut by 7 bases and J by 1 base, with 13 bases left in between. In germline, CDR1 is WSHSY, CDR2 SAAADI. The CDR3 region has the DNA TGCGCCAGCACCATTCAGGTGCCGAACACTGAAGCTTTCTTT. Protein: CASTIQVPNTEAFF.

The genes are TRBV11-3 and TRBJ2-1, with D maybe TRBD1 (6 bases). Germline CDR1 and CDR2: SGHNT and YENEEA. The CDR3 runs 14 residues. With 5 bases removed from V and 6 bases from J, the gap between germline ends came to 14 bases. The DNA of the CDR3 is TGTGCCAGCAGCCCTCGGACAGCCCTCAATGAGCAGTTCTTC. Translated, it gives CASSPRTALNEQFF.

This chain links TRBV5-1 with TRBJ2-1, with D possibly TRBD2 on 7 matching bases. V dropped 4 bases and J dropped 9 bases, with 26 bases sitting between them. Germline V gives CDR1 SGHRS, CDR2 YFSETQ. This CDR3 comprises 17 residues. CDR3 region: CASSREWAGALGGEQFF. In DNA, the CDR3 is TGCGCCAGCAGCCGGGAGTGGGCGGGGGCCCTGGGTGGTGAGCAGTTCTTC.

This sequence joins TRBV6-5 and TRBJ1-5; no firm D call. This CDR3 region has 11 residues. V lost 6 bases and J lost 9, with 9 bases in between. Germline assignment: CDR1 MNHEY and CDR2 SVGAGI. The chain's CDR3 is CASREFWPQHF. CDR3 in DNA: TGTGCCAGCAGGGAGTTTTGGCCCCAGCATTTT.

The V gene is TRBV7-9, the J gene TRBJ1-1; TRBD1 might be the D (5 bases). Trimming shortened V by 5 bases and J by 4 bases, and 17 bases separated the two germline ends. Germline values: CDR1 SEHNR, CDR2 FQNEAQ (reference sequence). The CDR3 is made up of 15 amino acids. The CDR3 loop reads CASSLRGRGGTEAFF. CDR3 nucleotides: TGTGCCAGCAGCCTCAGAGGGAGGGGTGGCACTGAAGCTTTCTTT.